A selection of T cell receptor beta chains follows, all from one sample in a study of blood T cells in healthy people across ages. TCRdb ran MiXCR on the 5' RACE reads and lists one entry per CDR3 protein. The data hold 700,000 to 850,000 distinct CDR3 sequences, with 53% observed a single time. Input material: blood. The receptors derive from an elderly man in good health. The CDR3 runs from the conserved cysteine through the conserved F or W. A D gene is named only where the DNA matches it firmly. Clone size, where shown, is once, few, many, or a class for clones that have expanded.

d_call	clone_size	j_call	v_call	cdr3_aa	cdr3_nt
.	.	TRBJ1-4	TRBV12-3/TRBV12-4	CASRTPIEKLFF	TGTGCCAGCAGGACCCCAATTGAAAAACTGTTTTTT
TRBD2	.	TRBJ2-3	TRBV7-9	CASSASGSRYAYF	TGTGCCAGCAGCGCTAGCGGGAGCAGATACGCGTATTTT
.	.	TRBJ2-1	TRBV7-9	CASSPLRGKRAYNEQFF	TGTGCCAGCAGCCCACTCCGGGGGAAGCGGGCGTACAATGAGCAGTTCTTC
.	.	TRBJ2-5	TRBV7-2	CASSPLAQIRQYF	TGTGCCAGCAGCCCTCTGGCGCAGATTCGGCAGTACTTC
.	few	TRBJ2-5	TRBV27	CASSIIRVSRETQYF	TGTGCCAGCAGTATCATTAGGGTTTCCCGGGAGACCCAGTACTTC
.	.	TRBJ2-5	TRBV6-6	CASSYFSGAGGETQYF	TGTGCCAGCAGTTACTTTTCGGGGGCTGGCGGGGAGACCCAGTACTTC
.	few	TRBJ1-1	TRBV21-1	CASSAQGAVMNTEAFF	TGTGCCAGCAGCGCACAGGGAGCAGTTATGAACACTGAAGCTTTCTTT
.	.	TRBJ2-5	TRBV20-1	CSASAEGRGARREQYF	TGCAGTGCCTCAGCAGAGGGACGCGGAGCCCGTAGGGAGCAGTACTTC
TRBD2	few	TRBJ2-7	TRBV6-5	CASSSPASGGSYEQYF	TGTGCCAGCAGTTCCCCAGCTAGCGGGGGCTCCTACGAGCAGTACTTC
.	.	TRBJ1-1	TRBV5-5	CASSPGVLNTEAFF	TGTGCCAGCAGCCCAGGGGTACTAAACACTGAAGCTTTCTTT
TRBD2	.	TRBJ2-3	TRBV7-2	CASTLLGLAGLQYYTDTQYF	TGTGCCAGCACCCTCCTGGGACTAGCGGGACTCCAATATTACACAGATACGCAGTATTTT
.	.	TRBJ2-7	TRBV7-9	CASTIDPGTSEQYF	TGTGCCAGCACCATTGACCCGGGGACGTCGGAGCAGTACTTC
.	.	TRBJ2-3	TRBV7-2	CASSYGSRTDTQYF	TGTGCCAGCAGCTACGGGAGTCGCACAGATACGCAGTATTTT
TRBD1	.	TRBJ1-5	TRBV28	CASSLWEQGNRPQHF	TGTGCCAGCAGTTTATGGGAACAGGGGAATCGGCCCCAGCATTTT
TRBD1	few	TRBJ2-7	TRBV29-1	CSVEGTGYYEQYF	TGCAGCGTTGAGGGGACAGGGTACTACGAGCAGTACTTC
.	.	TRBJ1-3	TRBV12-3/TRBV12-4	CASSFVLSGNTIYF	TGTGCCAGCAGTTTTGTACTCTCTGGAAACACCATATATTTT
.	.	TRBJ2-4	TRBV12-3/TRBV12-4	CASSLGVGAGVKEQYF	TGTGCCAGCAGTTTAGGCGTCGGGGCAGGGGTGAAGGAGCAGTACTTC
.	.	TRBJ1-2	TRBV11-2	CASSLRQGGYTF	TGTGCCAGCAGCTTAAGGCAAGGTGGCTACACCTTC
.	.	TRBJ2-7	TRBV29-1	CSVEDPLGSSYEQYF	TGCAGCGTTGAAGACCCCTTGGGTAGCTCCTACGAGCAGTACTTC
.	.	TRBJ2-1	TRBV4-1	CASSPKDRNEQFF	TGCGCCAGCAGCCCTAAAGATAGGAATGAGCAGTTCTTC
.	once	TRBJ1-5	TRBV7-2	CASSLKDDGLYQAQHF	TGTGCCAGCAGCTTAAAAGATGATGGACTCTATCAAGCCCAGCATTTT
TRBD1	few	TRBJ2-6	TRBV7-9	CASRIWGTGGANVLTF	TGTGCCAGCAGAATTTGGGGGACAGGCGGGGCCAACGTCCTGACTTTC
.	.	TRBJ2-1	TRBV12-3/TRBV12-4	CASSLDGGDEQFF	TGTGCCAGCAGTTTAGATGGAGGTGATGAGCAGTTCTTC
TRBD2	.	TRBJ2-3	TRBV29-1	CSAQGLARRGSSTDTQYF	TGCAGCGCCCAGGGACTAGCCCGGAGAGGGTCTAGCACAGATACGCAGTATTTT
.	.	TRBJ2-1	TRBV12-3/TRBV12-4	CASSSLGVRSYEQFF	TGTGCCAGCAGTTCCCTGGGGGTCCGATCCTACGAGCAGTTCTTC
.	.	TRBJ2-5	TRBV29-1	CSTKASSKETQYF	TGCAGCACCAAGGCTAGCTCAAAAGAGACCCAGTACTTC
.	.	TRBJ2-4	TRBV5-1	CASSFSEKNIQYF	TGCGCCAGCAGCTTCTCAGAGAAAAACATTCAGTACTTC
.	many	TRBJ2-1	TRBV5-1	CASSLGDSSYNEQFF	TGCGCCAGCAGCTTGGGCGATAGCTCCTACAATGAGCAGTTCTTC
TRBD1	.	TRBJ2-7	TRBV14	CASSQKTGLAQYF	TGTGCCAGCAGCCAAAAGACAGGGCTCGCGCAGTACTTC
.	.	TRBJ1-5	TRBV6-6	CASSSRSTGIGQPQHF	TGTGCCAGCAGTTCGCGGTCCACAGGGATTGGTCAGCCCCAGCATTTT
.	many	TRBJ2-7	TRBV7-3	CASSPSGGYEQYF	TGTGCCAGCAGCCCCTCTGGGGGCTACGAGCAGTACTTC
TRBD1	.	TRBJ1-1	TRBV5-1	CASSLFTGGMNTEAFF	TGCGCCAGCAGCTTATTCACAGGGGGTATGAACACTGAAGCTTTCTTT
.	.	TRBJ1-1	TRBV29-1	CSVDGHPRETEAFF	TGCAGCGTGGACGGACACCCCCGGGAGACTGAAGCTTTCTTT
.	few	TRBJ1-5	TRBV12-3/TRBV12-4	CASSRGLSNQPQHF	TGTGCCAGCAGCAGGGGCCTCAGCAATCAGCCCCAGCATTTT
TRBD2	few	TRBJ2-7	TRBV5-1	CASSWGLADYEQYF	TGCGCCAGCAGCTGGGGACTAGCGGACTACGAGCAGTACTTC
.	.	TRBJ2-3	TRBV3-1	CASSLRDLFPYF	TGTGCCAGCAGCCTCCGGGACCTATTTCCGTATTTT
.	.	TRBJ1-5	TRBV28	CASSPLRRNQPQHF	TGTGCCAGCAGCCCCCTTCGTCGCAATCAGCCCCAGCATTTT
TRBD2	few	TRBJ2-7	TRBV20-1	CSAPPAGVHEQYF	TGCAGTGCCCCTCCCGCGGGAGTCCACGAGCAGTACTTC
.	few	TRBJ1-5	TRBV20-1	CSARGLYSNQPQHF	TGCAGTGCTAGAGGTCTTTATAGCAATCAGCCCCAGCATTTT
.	.	TRBJ2-1	TRBV7-2	CASRMRGGAYSEQFF	TGTGCCAGCAGGATGAGAGGGGGGGCCTACAGTGAGCAGTTCTTC
.	.	TRBJ1-6	TRBV27	CASSPQPQGVGSPLHF	TGTGCCAGCAGTCCCCAACCCCAGGGTGTTGGTTCACCCCTCCACTTT
.	few	TRBJ2-5	TRBV6-5	CASSPTQGETQYF	TGTGCCAGCAGCCCGACCCAGGGGGAGACCCAGTACTTC
TRBD2	.	TRBJ2-7	TRBV2	CASAPGALPTSGSIAKQYF	TGTGCCAGCGCCCCGGGCGCCCTTCCCACTAGCGGGAGTATCGCGAAGCAGTACTTC
TRBD1	.	TRBJ1-2	TRBV29-1	CSVLGMTTGSGYTF	TGCAGCGTCCTAGGAATGACGACAGGGAGTGGCTACACCTTC
.	.	TRBJ1-6	TRBV3-1	CASSPIGGNSPLHF	TGTGCCAGCAGCCCGATCGGGGGGAATTCACCCCTCCACTTT
TRBD2	few	TRBJ2-1	TRBV20-1	CSAYYPTSGRRFDNEQFF	TGCAGTGCTTACTACCCTACTAGCGGGAGGAGGTTTGACAATGAGCAGTTCTTC
TRBD1	.	TRBJ1-1	TRBV9	CASSARDRTFTEAFF	TGTGCCAGCAGCGCCCGGGACAGGACTTTTACTGAAGCTTTCTTT
TRBD2	.	TRBJ2-3	TRBV7-9	CASSPTEREGPDTQYF	TGTGCCAGCAGCCCTACAGAGCGGGAGGGCCCCGATACGCAGTATTTT